The 21 T cell receptor beta chains in this list originate from one sample, sequenced in a study of chemoradiotherapy in HPV16-positive cancers. This table comes from immunoSEQ multiplex PCR, and its TCRdb copy is limited to in-frame clones, with some not included. Among approximately 12,000 clones listed, 81% were seen once. This material was acquired from a patient who underwent chemoradiotherapy. These receptors were taken from a human donor with HPV-associated anogenital cancer.

The genes are TRBV6-6 and TRBJ1-6; the D is unclear. The CDR3 covers 15 residues. CDR1 and CDR2 from the germline V gene are MNHNY and SVGAGI (reference sequence). V dropped 5 bases and J dropped 9 bases, with 17 bases sitting between them. CDR3 region: CASSGTKTGSSPLHF. CDR3 in DNA: TGTGCCAGCAGTGGAACGAAAACTGGGAGTTCACCCCTCCACTTT.

V is TRBV7-2 and J is TRBJ2-5; the D is unclear. V gave up 5 bases and J gave up 1 base, with 11 bases separating them. The CDR3 spans 14 residues. Germline-derived CDR1 and CDR2 are SGHTA and FQGNSA. CDR3 protein: CASSPPGFQETQYF. As DNA, the CDR3 is TGTGCCAGCAGCCCGCCGGGTTTCCAAGAGACCCAGTACTTC.

The V and J genes are TRBV7-9 and TRBJ1-5, with 10 bases aligning to TRBD1. Trimming cost V 5 bases and J 5 bases; bases outside gene matches: 6. CDR1 is SEHNR and CDR2 is FQNEAQ in the germline V gene (reference sequence). This CDR3 has 15 residues. The DNA of the CDR3 is TGTGCCAGCAGCCGTACGACAGGGGGCTATCAGCCCCAGCATTTT. This codes for CASSRTTGGYQPQHF.

This clone was counted a few times. This sequence joins TRBV5-1 and TRBJ2-7; 8 bases match TRBD1. Germline-derived CDR1 and CDR2 are SGHRS and YFSETQ. V was pared by 5 bases and J by 2 bases, with 3 bases of the junction left unmatched. The CDR3 sequence is 13 residues long. CDR3 residues: CASSPQGAYEQYF. CDR3 DNA sequence: TGCGCCAGCAGTCCACAGGGGGCCTACGAGCAGTACTTC.

This clone was seen more than once but under ten times. A junction end diverges from the germline sequence, so it may reflect a read error. The chain joins TRBV27 to TRBJ1-1, with a tentative D call TRBD1 (5 bases). Germline CDR1 and CDR2: MNHEY and SMNVEV (reference sequence). This CDR3 contains 14 residues. The DNA for the CDR3 is TGTGCCAGTGGTGCGGGGCGCGTGAATACTGAAGCTTTCTTT. Protein product: CASGAGRVNTEAFF.

This chain joins TRBV19 and TRBJ1-4; D is unclear. V gave up 5 bases and J gave up 3 bases, with 13 bases separating them. The CDR3 extends over 15 amino acids. Germline lookup yields CDR1 LNHDA and CDR2 SQIVND (reference sequence). CDR3 protein: CASSGLVGANEKLFF. CDR3 nucleotide sequence: TGTGCCAGTAGTGGCCTAGTGGGAGCTAATGAAAAACTGTTTTTT.

J is TRBJ1-2 and V is TRBV5-6, with 11 bases lining up with TRBD1. Looked up from germline, CDR1 is SGHDT and CDR2 is YYEEEE. The CDR3 is 14 residues long. The J segment lost 6 bases and the V segment lost 6 bases, leaving 7 bases of the junction unmatched. The CDR3 protein is CASNPGTGGDGYTF. In DNA form, the CDR3 reads TGTGCCAGCAACCCCGGGACAGGGGGGGATGGCTACACCTTC.

The gene calls are TRBV18 and TRBJ1-1; D may be TRBD1 (6 bases). Trimming took off 3 bases at V and 2 bases at J, with 13 bases between the two ends. The CDR3 is 15 residues long. The germline V gene encodes CDR1 KGHSH and CDR2 LQKENI. CDR3 coding DNA: TGTGCCAGCTCACCGGGTACAGGGAGAAACACTGAAGCTTTCTTT. Translation gives CASSPGTGRNTEAFF.

The rearrangement links TRBV13 to TRBJ2-3; D is possibly TRBD1 (5 bases). Germline V CDR1 and CDR2: PRHDT, FYEKMQ (reference sequence). This CDR3 is 16 amino acids long. Trimming left V 2 bases short and J 0 bases short, with 12 bases between. CDR3 sequence (DNA): TGTGCCAGCAGCTTAAAACAGGTCCTGAGCACAGATACGCAGTATTTT. This encodes CASSLKQVLSTDTQYF.

This clone turned up a few times. Sequence at one end of the junction differs from germline and may be a read error. The chain couples TRBV7-3 to TRBJ2-1; 8 positions match TRBD1. The CDR3 runs 12 residues. In germline, CDR1 is SGHTA, CDR2 FQGTGA. This CDR3 reads CRGRGTYNEQFF. The CDR3 region has the DNA TGCAGGGGGCGGGGAACCTACAATGAGCAGTTCTTC.

This chain joins TRBV5-1 and TRBJ2-3, with 8 positions matching TRBD1. Per the germline V gene, CDR1 is SGHRS and CDR2 is YFSETQ. J lost 0 bases, V lost 0 bases, and 3 bases had no gene match. The CDR3 has 16 residues. This CDR3 is CASSLDGQGSTDTQYF. The DNA for the CDR3 is TGCGCCAGCAGCTTGGATGGACAGGGAAGCACAGATACGCAGTATTTT.

The rearrangement joins TRBV4-2 to TRBJ2-1, with 9 nucleotides matching TRBD2. This CDR3 comprises 15 residues. Germline V CDR1 and CDR2: LGHNA, YNFKEQ. J lost 7 bases, V lost 4 bases, and 8 bases had no gene match. As DNA, the CDR3 is TGTGCCAGCAGCCTTTTGGGCGGGGGGGCAAATGAGCAGTTCTTC. Encoded protein: CASSLLGGGANEQFF.

The J gene is TRBJ2-2, the V gene TRBV2; 9 positions agree with TRBD2. Germline lookup yields CDR1 SNHLY and CDR2 FYNNEI. V dropped 4 bases and J dropped 7; count of bases not matched to a gene: 10. The CDR3 length is 16 residues. In DNA, the CDR3 is TGTGCCAGCAGTGTGATGGCGGGGGGGCCCCACGGGGAGCTGTTTTTT. Translating it yields CASSVMAGGPHGELFF. Together with reference TRBV2 and TRBJ2-2, the CDR3 gives the full variable domain: EPEVTQTPSHQVTQMGQEVILRCVPISNHLYFYWYRQILGQKVEFLVSFYNNEISEKSEIFDDQFSVERPDGSNFTLKIRSTKLEDSAMYFCASSVMAGGPHGELFFGEGSRLTVL.

The CDR3 here is CASSADRAYNEQFF. Written as DNA, the CDR3 is TGTGCCAGCAGTGCGGACAGGGCCTACAATGAGCAGTTCTTC. The V and J genes are TRBV2 and TRBJ2-1, with 8 bases fitting TRBD1. V was pared by 4 bases and J by 2 bases, with 1 base of the junction left unmatched. Germline V lookup: CDR1 SNHLY, CDR2 FYNNEI. This CDR3 has 14 amino acids.

Note on this clone: A read error may account for a junction end that differs from germline. The rearrangement links TRBV5-1 to TRBJ2-1; weak D call: TRBD2 (5 bases). The germline CDR1 and CDR2 sequences are SGHRS and YFSETQ. The CDR3 sequence is 14 residues long. CDR3: CASSLLGSSNEQFF. The DNA for the CDR3 is TGCGCCAGCAGCTTACTAGGCTCCTCCAATGAGCAGTTCTTC.

This chain uses TRBV6-6 with TRBJ1-1; D is perhaps TRBD1 (6 bases). The ends were cut back, 5 bases at V and 1 base at J, with 11 bases in the middle. Per the germline V gene, CDR1 is MNHNY and CDR2 is SVGAGI (reference sequence). The length of the CDR3 is 14 residues. CDR3 sequence: CASSLGQWNTEAFF. CDR3 nucleotides: TGTGCCAGCAGTCTCGGACAGTGGAACACTGAAGCTTTCTTT.

This clone occurred once. The J gene is TRBJ1-3, the V gene TRBV9; D remains ambiguous. Germline CDR1 and CDR2: SGDLS and YYNGEE. V was cut by 1 base and J by 4 bases, with 3 bases left in between. This CDR3 is built from 12 residues. DNA for the CDR3: TGTGCCAGCAGCGTAAGCGGAAACACCATATATTTT. Translating it yields CASSVSGNTIYF.

V is TRBV18 and J is TRBJ1-1; the match to TRBD1 covers 7 bases. Unmatched junction bases numbered 12, after V lost 5 bases and J lost 0 bases. The CDR3 consists of 17 residues. The V gene's germline CDR1 is KGHSH and CDR2 LQKENI. CDR3: CASSNFGRGTLNTEAFF. CDR3 DNA sequence: TGTGCCAGCTCAAACTTCGGCAGGGGGACATTGAACACTGAAGCTTTCTTT.

The chain carries TRBV30 and TRBJ2-2; D remains ambiguous. Germline V CDR1 and CDR2: GTSNPN, SVGIG (reference sequence). The CDR3 runs 14 residues. V dropped 1 base and J dropped 0 bases, with 6 bases sitting between them. CDR3 sequence reads: CAWSEWTNTGELFF. The CDR3 nucleotides are TGTGCCTGGAGTGAGTGGACGAACACCGGGGAGCTGTTTTTT.

The V call is TRBV28, the J call TRBJ1-2, with a weak D call TRBD1 (6 bases). CDR3 size: 15 residues. Between the trimmed V and J ends, which lost 5 bases and 6 bases, there was a span of 19 bases. The germline V gene has CDR1 MDHEN and CDR2 SYDVKM. CDR3 amino acids: CASSLRDTSTDGYTF. CDR3 DNA sequence: TGTGCCAGCAGTCTCCGGGACACCTCAACGGATGGCTACACCTTC.

V gene TRBV7-2 combines with J gene TRBJ2-7, with 7 nucleotides matching TRBD1. Germline V gives CDR1 SGHTA, CDR2 FQGNSA. This CDR3 is 13 amino acids long. Trimming cost V 7 bases and J 6 bases; bases outside gene matches: 9. The CDR3, as DNA: TGTGCCAGCACCCAGAACAGGGGCTCCGAGCAGTACTTC. This translates into CASTQNRGSEQYF.